This T cell receptor beta chain was profiled in a study of blood T cells in healthy people across ages (dated by TCRdb to about 2015). Regarding the research as a whole: Template switching captured roughly one uniquely barcoded TCR beta cDNA molecule per two T cells in model experiments. Two additional independent replicas of 1 million unique cDNA reads from the same blood draw were analyzed for two donors (one aged 18 to 29 and one aged 80 or older). The donors were split into four age groups: young (average around 15 years), middle-aged (39), aged (over 55) and long-lived (approximately 80). Using deep sequencing normalized with unique cDNA molecular identifiers, the study measured how TCR beta repertoire diversity changes with age.

Libraries were built with 5' RACE. The sequencer listed for this sample is Illumina HiSeq 2500. A second roughly 6 to 12 cycle PCR used a sample-barcoded 5' primer and a J-beta primer mix. A template-switch 5' adaptor carrying 12 random nucleotides introduced a unique molecular identifier onto each TCR beta cDNA molecule. Each sample yielded at least 2.5 million CDR3-containing paired-end reads. First-strand cDNA was synthesized from all RNA with the Mint cDNA synthesis kit, primed by a TRBC-specific oligonucleotide. Following uracil-DNA glycosylase treatment, all cDNA underwent a first 18-cycle PCR with the universal primers M1SS and BC2_uni_R. Per the authors' processing: Normalization of each sample was performed by random selection of 1 million high-quality reads, each carrying a distinct molecular identifier. Reads sharing molecular identifiers were discarded rather than binned into consensus sequences. MiTCR, with a Q25 quality threshold and the strictest error-elimination algorithm, was used for CDR3 identification, clonotype clustering and error correction. A nonparametric unseen species model with Euler transformation was used to estimate a lower bound on total TCR beta diversity. TCRdb took the public reads, trimmed them with fastp at Q25, ran MiXCR for clone calling and kept in-frame beta chains. Every CDR3 protein is listed once, alongside the most common genes and DNA of its rows. These V and J calls originate from TCRdb's pipeline instead of the authors' own analysis. The table for this sample lists approximately 800,000 distinct CDR3 sequences; about 26% of them were counted only once. The ten largest make up over 2.5% of the sample.

On this clonotype itself: No antigen is known for it. Base qualities were left out, and no much larger clone turns up one base away.

The CDR3 spans 13 residues, from the cysteine through the phenylalanine. Here the CDR3 DNA is all that survives: 39 bases in frame from base 1. Looking up the germline V gene (reference sequence) yields CDR1 DFQATT and CDR2 SNEGSKA. For this chain, trimming is 6 bases at the V end and 5 bases at the J end, and the number of junction bases without a gene match is 7. The roughly 39 donors, aged about 6 to 100 years, were systemically healthy Caucasian individuals from Russia. Roughly 9 milliliters of peripheral blood were drawn from each donor into EDTA-treated Vacutainer tubes. Ficoll-Paque density-gradient centrifugation was used to isolate PBMCs, with at least 7 million obtained per sample. Total RNA was extracted from PBMCs with Trizol reagent, with at least 5 micrograms obtained per sample. The percentages of naive CD45RAhigh/CD27high T cells were determined by flow cytometry on a PBMC aliquot from every donor.

Points the paper makes about the study in general: Total diversity estimates from one million sequenced T cells were considered lower bounds and underestimates. Compared with the aged group, the long-lived group had more naive CD4+ T cells, fewer expanded clones and increased TCR diversity, a pattern suggesting age selection. Donor CMV infection status was unknown, potentially confounding age-related changes in expanded clonotypes. Because profiling used bulk unsorted PBMCs, naive and antigen-experienced compartments could not be compared conclusively. As age increased, observed TCR beta diversity per million T cells dropped in a roughly linear way, and a significant reduction was already evident by age about 36. A strong correlation was found between observed TCR beta diversity and the percentage of naive T cells measured by flow cytometry.

The same sample was also used in a study of T cells of mothers and their children. The other study reports the following: Nine systemically healthy Caucasian individuals, comprising three mothers and their six children, were included as donors. cDNA synthesis used all of the extracted RNA, with 1.5 ug of RNA in each 15 ul reaction. In the second PCR, the M1S primer added sample barcodes and 2-4 random nucleotides. More than 9 million TCR beta CDR3 reads were obtained from each mother, and roughly 3 million reads were obtained from each child. Thymic selection similarly shapes TCR recombination output in related and unrelated pairs, with minor effect from inherited differences. Normalized repertoire overlap was always found to be slightly, but never significantly, higher in related mother-child pairs than in unrelated mother-child pairs. With a sensitivity of 90 to 100 clones per million clonotypes, no persistent microchimeric T cell clones were detected. In the study, deep NGS was used to compare the TCR beta repertoires of mothers and children, and features distinguishing related mother-child pairs from unrelated individuals were sought. On average, the children were approximately 11 +/- 4 years old, while the mothers were 40 +/- 4 years old. After adapters were ligated using NEBNext reagents, the libraries underwent 100+100 nt paired-end sequencing on an Illumina HiSeq 2000. To avoid cross-contamination, the mother libraries and the child libraries were prepared a month apart and sequenced in separate runs. For each donor, between about 500,000 and 2,200,000 distinct TCR beta clonotypes were identified. Naive TCR beta clonotypes were estimated from low-frequency clonotypes matched to each donor's FACS-determined naive share, without sorting.

This receptor was identified in a boy younger than 18 in good health. Sample: blood. The chain couples TRBV20-1 to TRBJ2-1; 7 central nucleotides agree with TRBD1. The sequenced DNA is TGCAGTGCACCCGGGACAGCCAACAATGAGCAGTTCTTC. This encodes CSAPGTANNEQFF.